This T cell receptor beta chain is from a study of T cell responses to AZD1222 COVID-19 vaccine. Across the whole study: Both about-4-week and about-12-week second-dose recipients were combined.

Using immunoSEQ multiplex PCR, the repertoire was profiled, and TCRdb retains in-frame clones only, with some absent. The sample holds 87,000 or so clones, 85% to 90% seen once. Germline CDR1 and CDR2: SGHTA and FQGNSA. V shed 5 bases and J shed 4 bases, with 12 bases lying between them. This CDR3 spans 14 amino acids. Study observations and caveats: Increases in Spike-specific TCR breadth and depth were seen after two AZD1222 doses. Spike as a whole was targeted by vaccine-associated CD4 TCRs, dominant at 160-218 and 743-854.

On this clone itself: What it recognizes is unknown.

The rearrangement links TRBV7-2 to TRBJ2-1; D might be TRBD1 (6 bases). This clonotype originated in an adult in good health. The material was peripheral blood, obtained on day 0 of AZD1222 vaccination. In DNA, the CDR3 is TGTGCCAGCAGCCAAGCCCAGGGGTACAATGAGCAGTTCTTC. Its translation is CASSQAQGYNEQFF.